This T cell receptor (beta chain) stems from a study of OX40 agonist ivuxolimab in advanced cancers. Study details: Patients were given ivuxolimab, an antibody that agonizes OX40 (CD134). The study's findings and limits: On average, a greater number of expanded clones characterised CD8+ T cells relative to CD4+. People who partly responded at 0.1-3.0 mg/kg had some of the least clonal expansion seen.

The protocol was immunoSEQ multiplex PCR, while the TCRdb copy is restricted to in-frame clones and leaves out a portion. Found here are about 63,000 clones, approximately 85% of them singletons; the top ten hold 0.9% to 1.1%. If patients had autoimmune disease history or systemic immunosuppression, they were excluded. Looked up from germline, CDR1 is SGHNT and CDR2 is YYREEE (reference sequence). The CDR3 is 13 amino acids. V lost 3 bases, J lost 5 bases, and 9 bases lay in between. About this clone: The antigen remains undetermined.

The sequenced sample was CD4+ or CD8+ T cells sorted from blood, obtained in a trial of the OX40 agonist ivuxolimab. The V call is TRBV5-4, the J call TRBJ2-1, with D unclear. This clonotype originated in an adult with an advanced solid tumor such as melanoma, head and neck, liver or kidney cancer. The CDR3 spells CASSSQPHNEQFF. CDR3 DNA: TGTGCCAGCAGCTCACAACCCCACAATGAGCAGTTCTTC.